The sequence of this TCR beta chain was determined in a study of CD8+ T cells in alopecia areata. The treatment here: oral pan-JAK inhibitor, 5-10 mg twice daily. The authors extracted RNA and reverse transcribed it into cDNA as the sequencing template. Data came from immunoSEQ multiplex PCR; TCRdb stores just in-frame clones and leaves some out. The table has more than 200,000 clones, 40% to 55% seen once. The CDR3 covers 16 residues. Per germline, CDR1 MNHNY and CDR2 SVGAGI (reference sequence). J lost 0 bases, V lost 6 bases, and 6 bases had no gene match. The origin of this receptor is a human donor with alopecia areata. The sequenced sample was CD4+ T cells sorted from blood, obtained at roughly week 36, from a patient treated with tofacitinib. The V gene is TRBV6-6, the J gene TRBJ2-2; the match to TRBD1 covers 8 bases. The CDR3 loop reads CASRHRDRPNTGELFF. In nucleotides, the CDR3 is TGTGCCAGCAGACACCGGGACAGGCCGAACACCGGGGAGCTGTTTTTT.